These 2 T cell receptor beta chains originate from one sample sequenced in a study of shared clonotypes between healthy human individuals. Clones were sequenced by immunoSEQ multiplex PCR, and TCRdb holds only the in-frame ones, with some missing. The sample lists hundreds of thousands of clones, approximately 79% occurring once. The sample was memory CD4+ T cells sorted from blood. Subset in this sample: CD45RA-negative fraction. The receptors were gathered from a woman in her twenties or thirties in good health.

The V gene is TRBV25-1, the J gene TRBJ2-7; no clear D. Per germline, CDR1 MGHDK and CDR2 SYGVNS. Trimming removed 4 bases at V and 3 bases at J, with 10 bases between. This CDR3 comprises 13 residues. The CDR3 bases are TGTGCCAGCAGTGGAAGGGTCCACTACGAGCAGTACTTC. Encoded protein: CASSGRVHYEQYF.

V is TRBV19 and J is TRBJ2-2, with 10 bases fitting TRBD2. Germline lookup yields CDR1 LNHDA and CDR2 SQIVND (reference sequence). The V gene end was trimmed by 3 bases and the J gene end by 2 bases; junction bases not matched to a gene: 9. There are 18 residues in the CDR3. The CDR3 loop is CASSMRASGRTNTGELFF. DNA for the CDR3: TGTGCCAGTAGTATGAGGGCTAGCGGGAGAACAAACACCGGGGAGCTGTTTTTT. Drawing the rest from reference TRBV19 and TRBJ2-2, the complete variable domain is DGGITQSPKYLFRKEGQNVTLSCEQNLNHDAMYWYRQDPGQGLRLIYYSQIVNDFQKGDIAEGYSVSREKKESFPLTVTSAQKNPTAFYLCASSMRASGRTNTGELFFGEGSRLTVL.